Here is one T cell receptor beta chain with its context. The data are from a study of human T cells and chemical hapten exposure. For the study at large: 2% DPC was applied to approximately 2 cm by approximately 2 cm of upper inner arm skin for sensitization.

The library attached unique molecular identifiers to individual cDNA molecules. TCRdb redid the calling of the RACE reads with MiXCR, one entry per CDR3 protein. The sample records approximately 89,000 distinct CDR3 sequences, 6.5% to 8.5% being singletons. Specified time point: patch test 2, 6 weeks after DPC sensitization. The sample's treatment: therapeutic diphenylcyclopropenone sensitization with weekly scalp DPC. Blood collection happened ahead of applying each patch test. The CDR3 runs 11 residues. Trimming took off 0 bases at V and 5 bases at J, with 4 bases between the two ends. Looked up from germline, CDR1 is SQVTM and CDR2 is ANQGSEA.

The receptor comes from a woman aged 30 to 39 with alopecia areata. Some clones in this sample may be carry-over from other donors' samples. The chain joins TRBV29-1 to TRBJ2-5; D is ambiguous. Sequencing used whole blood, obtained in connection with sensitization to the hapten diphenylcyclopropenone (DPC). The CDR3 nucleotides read TGCAGCGTTGAAGATTTTGAGACCCAGTACTTC. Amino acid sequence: CSVEDFETQYF.